The 10 T cell receptor beta chains reported below all come from one sample, sequenced in a study of T cell repertoires in cytomegalovirus infection. Their antigens remain unidentified. TCRdb re-derived calls from the reads in MiXCR, one entry per CDR3 protein. Counted here are around 300,000 distinct CDR3 sequences, less than 25% occurring once; the ten biggest clones make up roughly 19%. Material: cultured PBMCs, obtained from culture after CMV antigen stimulation. The receptor source for this set is a human donor in good health (CMV status not recorded). Some clones in this sample may be carry-over from other donors' samples.

This clonotype was seen ten or more times. This chain's CDR3 is CASSLKGIYGYTF. CDR3 coding DNA: TGTGCCAGCAGCTTGAAGGGGATCTATGGCTACACCTTC. The chain combines TRBV11-2 with TRBJ1-2; D may be TRBD1 (5 bases). CDR3 length: 13 amino acids. The V end was cut by 3 bases, the J end by 4 bases, with 9 bases between. CDR1 SGHAT and CDR2 FQNNGV come from the germline V gene. Looking up the rest from reference TRBV11-2 and TRBJ1-2 gives the full variable domain: EAGVAQSPRYKIIEKRQSVAFWCNPISGHATLYWYQQILGQGPKLLIQFQNNGVVDDSQLPKDRFSAERLKGVDSTLKIQPAKLEDSAVYLCASSLKGIYGYTFGSGTRLTVV.

J is TRBJ2-1 and V is TRBV20-1; D possibly corresponds to TRBD2 (5 bases). The germline V gene has CDR1 DFQATT and CDR2 SNEGSKA (reference sequence). Trimming shortened V by 4 bases and J by 7 bases, and 17 bases separated the two germline ends. The CDR3 is 14 amino acids. The CDR3 DNA reads TGCAGTGCTAACCGGGGTCCCTCTACAAATGAGCAGTTCTTC. Translation: CSANRGPSTNEQFF.

The sample holds a few counts of this clonotype. The chain joins TRBV18 to TRBJ2-7; D remains unclear. Germline lookup yields CDR1 KGHSH and CDR2 LQKENI. The CDR3 length is 13 residues. Trimming pared 3 bases from V and 3 bases from J, leaving 9 bases between. The CDR3: CASSPVENYEQYF. In DNA, the CDR3 is TGTGCCAGCTCACCCGTTGAAAACTACGAGCAGTACTTC.

This clonotype occurred a few times. The V call is TRBV6-6, the J call TRBJ2-1; unclear D gene. The V end was cut by 4 bases, the J end by 5 bases, with 9 bases between. Germline loops: CDR1 MNHNY, CDR2 SVGAGI (reference sequence). This CDR3 is built from 13 residues. The DNA for the CDR3 is TGTGCCAGCAGTTCTGCAGCCCACAATGAGCAGTTCTTC. It is translated as CASSSAAHNEQFF.

The chain has TRBV7-2 and TRBJ2-5; tentative D call: TRBD1 (6 bases). CDR3 length: 15 amino acids. Trimming removed 4 bases from V and 2 bases from J, with 14 bases in between. Germline CDR1 SGHTA, CDR2 FQGNSA. CDR3 amino acids: CASSWATGNQETQYF. As DNA, the CDR3 is TGTGCCAGCAGCTGGGCGACAGGCAATCAAGAGACCCAGTACTTC.

The gene calls are TRBV28 and TRBJ1-1; D remains ambiguous. V was trimmed by 7 bases and J by 8 bases, leaving 14 bases between them. The CDR3 totals 12 residues. Germline CDR1 reads MDHEN; CDR2 reads SYDVKM. The CDR3 region is CASNYRVTEAFF. The CDR3 bases are TGTGCCAGCAATTATAGGGTCACCGAAGCTTTCTTT.

The chain has TRBV7-9 and TRBJ1-1; D perhaps matches TRBD1 (5 bases). Trimming shortened V by 5 bases and J by 1 base, and 14 bases separated the two germline ends. CDR3 length: 15 residues. Germline-derived CDR1 and CDR2 are SEHNR and FQNEAQ (reference sequence). Here the CDR3 reads CASSRDRKRNTEAFF. Written as DNA, the CDR3 is TGTGCCAGCAGCCGCGACAGAAAGAGGAACACTGAAGCTTTCTTT.

This clonotype was observed a handful of times. This chain links TRBV19 with TRBJ1-6, with 7 bases matching TRBD1. Germline CDR1 LNHDA, CDR2 SQIVND (reference sequence). With V trimmed by 9 bases and J by 4 bases, 9 bases remained unmatched. The CDR3 has 15 amino acids. CDR3 protein: CASRQGRSYNSPLHF. For the CDR3, the DNA is TGTGCCAGCCGACAGGGCCGAAGTTATAATTCACCCCTCCACTTT.

This clonotype was seen ten or more times. This chain joins TRBV7-2 and TRBJ1-4; D is uncertain. The V end lost 1 base, the J end lost 8 bases, and 14 bases lay between the germline ends. Germline CDR1 and CDR2: SGHTA and FQGNSA. The CDR3 totals 15 residues. The CDR3 is CASSLVVRSGEKLFF. CDR3 DNA sequence: TGTGCCAGCAGCTTAGTAGTTCGGTCTGGCGAAAAACTGTTTTTT.

This clonotype has at least ten counts. The chain combines TRBV7-2 with TRBJ2-5; no clear D gene. V lost 5 bases and J 0 bases, leaving 16 bases between the germline ends. CDR1 SGHTA and CDR2 FQGNSA come from the germline V gene. This CDR3 has 16 amino acids. The CDR3 region is CASSPRLLQYQETQYF. In nucleotides, the CDR3 is TGTGCCAGCAGCCCACGGTTACTACAGTACCAAGAGACCCAGTACTTC.